One and the same sample provided the 2 T cell receptor beta chains below, sequenced in a study of blood T cells in healthy people across ages. Through a sample-barcoded 5' primer and a J-beta primer mix, a second PCR was run for roughly 7 to 11 cycles. Via MiXCR, TCRdb re-called the 5' RACE reads, giving one row per CDR3 protein. This table has about 830,000 distinct CDR3 sequences, roughly 60% appearing once. The sample comprised blood. The receptors here all came from a man aged 25-40 years in good health.

This clonotype was observed a single time. V gene TRBV28 combines with J gene TRBJ2-7; D is undetermined. Trimming shortened V by 3 bases and J by 5 bases, and 11 bases separated the two germline ends. Germline CDR1 and CDR2: MDHEN and SYDVKM. The CDR3 spans 13 residues. CDR3 residues: CASSFVRAHEQYF. In DNA, the CDR3 is TGTGCCAGCAGTTTTGTCCGTGCCCACGAGCAGTACTTC.

This clonotype was seen only a few times. The chain recombines TRBV15 with TRBJ1-2; possible D gene TRBD1, 5 bases. V was trimmed by 4 bases and J by 6 bases, leaving 12 bases between them. The length of the CDR3 is 13 residues. Germline CDR1 is LNHNV and CDR2 is YYDKDF (reference sequence). In DNA form, the CDR3 reads TGTGCCACCAGCACGGGACTCAAGGATGGCTACACCTTC. Protein: CATSTGLKDGYTF.